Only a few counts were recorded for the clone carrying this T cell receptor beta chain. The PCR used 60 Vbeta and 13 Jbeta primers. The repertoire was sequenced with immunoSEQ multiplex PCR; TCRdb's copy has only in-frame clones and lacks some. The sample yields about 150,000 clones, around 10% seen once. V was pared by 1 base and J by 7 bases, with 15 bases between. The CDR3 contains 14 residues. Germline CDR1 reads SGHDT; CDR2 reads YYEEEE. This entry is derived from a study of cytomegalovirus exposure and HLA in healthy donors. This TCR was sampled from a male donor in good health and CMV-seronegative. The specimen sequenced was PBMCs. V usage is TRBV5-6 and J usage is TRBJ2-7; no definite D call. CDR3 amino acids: CASSLSPESKEQYF. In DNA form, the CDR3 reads TGTGCCAGCAGCTTGAGCCCGGAGTCTAAGGAGCAGTACTTC.